The clone carrying this T cell receptor beta chain has more than one count but fewer than ten. This entry comes from a study of blood T cell repertoires in COVID-19. Study information: The study drew acute and convalescent COVID-19 samples from the United States, Italy and Spain. T cells, B-cell-depleted T cells, or PBMCs supplied cDNA or gDNA.

Original processing methods: Using reference gene primer amplification, nucleated cell counts were estimated. Using immunoSEQ multiplex PCR, the repertoire was profiled, and TCRdb retains in-frame clones only, with some absent. Clone size and the V and J calls come from that table; the DNA yielded D and trimming. The table records about 140,000 clones, 84% of them present only once. V lost 9 bases and J 6 bases, leaving 12 bases between the germline ends. The CDR3 length is 13 residues. Germline V lookup: CDR1 LNHDA, CDR2 SQIVND (reference sequence). The origin of this receptor is a human donor in a cohort sampled during active COVID-19. The chain uses TRBV19 and TRBJ1-6; possible D gene TRBD1, 6 bases. Sequenced sample: peripheral blood. This chain's CDR3 is CASGQSFNSPLHF. CDR3 DNA sequence: TGTGCCAGCGGACAGTCGTTTAATTCACCCCTCCACTTT.